The 21 T cell receptor beta chains below come from one sample, sequenced in a study of T cells in Graves' hyperthyroidism and ophthalmopathy. Amplification yielded TCR beta CDR3 regions, with RNA transcripts as the source. The TCR CDR3 first-round RT-PCR relied on the HTBI primer set. MiXCR was run by TCRdb on the multiplex PCR reads, yielding one entry per CDR3 protein. The repertoire holds nearly 600,000 distinct CDR3 sequences, with approximately 15% as singletons. Sequencing was carried out using blood. The source is a woman younger than 45 with Graves' hyperthyroidism that later progressed to Graves' ophthalmopathy.

This chain links TRBV6-8 with TRBJ2-1; 9 nucleotides line up with TRBD2. This CDR3 has 20 residues. Trimming removed 4 bases from V and 1 base from J; junction bases left unmatched: 17. Germline CDR1 is MNHGY and CDR2 is SAAAGT. The CDR3 DNA is TGTGCCAGCAGTTCCCAGGGCGGCGGGAGGGCGCTTGGATCCTACAATGAGCAGTTCTTC. The encoded protein is CASSSQGGGRALGSYNEQFF.

This clonotype was observed a handful of times. The V gene is TRBV24-1, the J gene TRBJ1-4, with D tentatively TRBD1 (6 bases). The germline gives CDR1 KGHDR, CDR2 SFDVKD. Trimming took 6 bases from V and 0 from J, leaving 16 bases between them. This CDR3 region has 17 residues. The CDR3 loop reads CATSPSHRVPTNEKLFF. As DNA, the CDR3 is TGTGCCACCAGTCCCTCTCACAGGGTCCCAACTAATGAAAAACTGTTTTTT.

Regarding this clonotype: Possible read error: a much larger clone is one base away. This CDR3 is missing its conserved last phenylalanine or tryptophan, likely due to a read error. The rearrangement links TRBV27 to TRBJ2-7; 7 bases agree with TRBD2. Germline lookup yields CDR1 MNHEY and CDR2 SMNVEV (reference sequence). The CDR3 is 14 amino acids. V dropped 6 bases and J dropped 3; count of bases not matched to a gene: 8. This chain's CDR3 is CASSRRLASYEQYS. The CDR3 coding sequence is TGTGCCAGCAGCCGACGACTAGCAAGCTACGAGCAGTACTCC.

This clonotype was counted between two and nine times. The chain couples TRBV4-1 to TRBJ2-1, with 9 bases that match TRBD2. CDR3 length: 17 amino acids. With V trimmed by 0 bases and J by 6 bases, 9 bases remained unmatched. Germline lookup yields CDR1 MGHRA and CDR2 YSYEKL. CDR3 in DNA: TGCGCCAGCAGCCAAGATATTTCGACTAGCGGCTCCAATGAGCAGTTCTTC. Translating gives CASSQDISTSGSNEQFF.

This clonotype was counted between two and nine times. The chain links TRBV19 to TRBJ1-2; tentatively, D is TRBD1 (6 bases). V was shortened by 3 bases and J by 0 bases, with 11 bases between the two germline ends. The CDR3 sequence is 15 residues long. Germline assignment: CDR1 LNHDA and CDR2 SQIVND (reference sequence). The CDR3 loop is CASSIWGRSNYGYTF. The DNA of the CDR3 is TGTGCCAGTAGTATCTGGGGGCGATCTAACTATGGCTACACCTTC.

About this clonotype itself: A much more abundant neighbour one base away suggests this may be a read error. This chain connects TRBV10-3 to TRBJ1-2, with a possible D match to TRBD1 (5 bases). The CDR3 runs 15 residues. From germline, CDR1 is ENHRY and CDR2 SYGVKD. This CDR3 is CAISVQANSKYGYTF. In DNA form, the CDR3 reads TGTGCCATCAGTGTACAGGCGAACTCTAAGTATGGCTACACCTTC.

This clonotype was counted at least ten times. The chain is built from TRBV6-1 and TRBJ1-2; a possible D gene is TRBD1 (5 bases). Per germline, CDR1 MNHNS and CDR2 SASEGT. With 6 bases removed from V and 1 base from J, the gap between germline ends came to 12 bases. The CDR3 covers 14 residues. CDR3 DNA sequence: TGTGCCAGCAGACCCGAGGGGTATAACTATGGCTACACCTTC. Encoded protein: CASRPEGYNYGYTF.

The chain combines TRBV25-1 with TRBJ1-1, with D perhaps matching TRBD1 (6 bases). Trimming shortened V by 2 bases and J by 2 bases, and 15 bases separated the two germline ends. CDR3 size: 16 residues. Germline-derived CDR1 and CDR2 are MGHDK and SYGVNS. The CDR3 DNA follows: TGTGCCAGCAGTGAAGGGGGGGGGGGACAAAACACTGAAGCTTTCTTT. Encoded protein: CASSEGGGGQNTEAFF. Full variable domain (missing parts from reference TRBV25-1 and TRBJ1-1): EADIYQTPRYLVIGTGKKITLECSQTMGHDKMYWYQQDPGMELHLIHYSYGVNSTEKGDLSSESTVSRIRTEHFPLTLESARPSHTSQYLCASSEGGGGQNTEAFFGQGTRLTVV.

V usage is TRBV4-3 and J usage is TRBJ2-2; D is unresolved. The germline gives CDR1 LGHNA, CDR2 YSLEER. V lost 4 bases, J lost 5 bases, and 14 bases lay in between. CDR3 length: 15 amino acids. The CDR3 coding sequence is TGCGCCAGCAGCCCCAAGGGAACCTTGACCGGGGAGCTGTTTTTT. It codes for CASSPKGTLTGELFF.

Ten or more counts support this clonotype. The gene calls are TRBV2 and TRBJ1-4; perhaps TRBD1 as D (6 bases). CDR3 size: 14 residues. Germline CDR1 and CDR2: SNHLY and FYNNEI. V lost 5 bases and J 5 bases, leaving 12 bases between the germline ends. In nucleotides, the CDR3 is TGTGCCAGCAGTAGACAGGCAAGAAATGAAAAACTGTTTTTT. Protein product: CASSRQARNEKLFF.

This clonotype was detected only a few times. The rearrangement joins TRBV30 to TRBJ1-4, with TRBD1 identical over 11 bases. The CDR3 has 14 residues. Germline trimming cut 2 bases from V and 6 bases from J; bases unmatched to any gene: 2. Germline V gene lookup returns CDR1 GTSNPN and CDR2 SVGIG (reference sequence). Written as DNA, the CDR3 is TGTGCCTGGAGTACGGGACAGGGGGATGAAAAACTGTTTTTT. The encoded protein is CAWSTGQGDEKLFF. The full variable domain, with the rest looked up from reference TRBV30 and TRBJ1-4, is SQTIHQWPATLVQPVGSPLSLECTVEGTSNPNLYWYRQAAGRGLQLLFYSVGIGQISSEVPQNLSASRPQDRQFILSSKKLLLSDSGFYLCAWSTGQGDEKLFFGSGTQLSVL.

This clonotype was seen more than once but under ten times. The J gene is TRBJ2-7, the V gene TRBV19, with 8 nucleotides matching TRBD1. Trimming cost V 8 bases and J 2 bases; bases outside gene matches: 8. This CDR3 contains 14 residues. CDR1 and CDR2 (germline): LNHDA, SQIVND (reference sequence). Written as DNA, the CDR3 is TGTGCCAGTGGGTACCGGGACAGGACCTACGAGCAGTACTTC. It specifies CASGYRDRTYEQYF.

In its sample, this clonotype was seen many times. The chain employs TRBV11-3 and TRBJ2-1; 9 bases align to TRBD2. Germline V gene data show CDR1 as SGHNT and CDR2 as YENEEA. CDR3 size: 17 residues. Trimming at V came to 3 bases and at J to 1 base, leaving 7 bases not matched to a gene. The CDR3 region is CASSLRREGRSYNEQFF. The DNA of the CDR3 is TGTGCCAGCAGCTTGCGGCGGGAGGGACGGTCCTACAATGAGCAGTTCTTC.

With regard to this clonotype: A single base separates this from a much larger clone, so it may be a read error. CDR3 bases: TGTGCCAGCAGCTTCTCGGGGGTGTACGAGCAGTACTTC. This translates into CASSFSGVYEQYF. V is TRBV7-2 and J is TRBJ2-7; D perhaps matches TRBD2 (6 bases). This CDR3 is built from 13 residues. The V gene lost 3 bases and the J gene lost 4 bases, with 10 bases spanning the gap. Germline assignment: CDR1 SGHTA and CDR2 FQGNSA.

This clonotype was seen ten or more times. V is TRBV19 and J is TRBJ2-1; 11 positions match TRBD2. Germline assignment: CDR1 LNHDA and CDR2 SQIVND (reference sequence). Unmatched junction bases numbered 6, after V lost 5 bases and J lost 12 bases. CDR3 length: 13 residues. CDR3 amino acids: CASSFGTSGGQFF. CDR3 nucleotides: TGTGCCAGTAGTTTCGGGACTAGCGGAGGGCAGTTCTTC.

There are many counts of this clonotype. J is TRBJ1-1 and V is TRBV30, with 8 nucleotides matching TRBD1. The CDR3 spans 15 residues. Germline V gene sequence: CDR1 GTSNPN, CDR2 SVGIG (reference sequence). V lost 1 base to trimming and J lost 3 bases; unmatched junction nucleotides: 7. The CDR3 region is CAWSDSGGGYTEAFF. The CDR3 DNA follows: TGTGCCTGGAGTGACTCAGGGGGCGGATACACTGAAGCTTTCTTT.

The chain combines TRBV7-9 with TRBJ2-1; 7 bases are a match to TRBD2. With V trimmed by 4 bases and J by 5 bases, 8 bases remained unmatched. From germline, CDR1 is SEHNR and CDR2 FQNEAQ (reference sequence). The CDR3 has 15 residues. The CDR3 reads CASSSPGGGNNEQFF. The CDR3 coding sequence is TGTGCCAGCAGCTCTCCGGGAGGTGGAAACAATGAGCAGTTCTTC.

This clonotype was recorded many times. The rearrangement joins TRBV12-3 or TRBV12-4 to TRBJ1-6; possibly TRBD1 for D (5 bases). This CDR3 is built from 15 residues. Trimming stripped 6 bases from V and 4 bases from J, with 13 bases between. For the CDR3, the DNA is TGTGCCAGCAGACCGGACATCCTTTATAATTCACCCCTCCACTTT. Translation gives CASRPDILYNSPLHF.

In this sample, this clonotype turned up many times. V usage is TRBV20-1 and J usage is TRBJ1-1; D call uncertain. V was shortened by 0 bases and J by 1 base, with 12 bases between the two germline ends. There are 15 residues in the CDR3. Germline loops: CDR1 DFQATT, CDR2 SNEGSKA (reference sequence). The CDR3 bases are TGCAGTGCTAGAGATTCGTCGGCAAAGAACACTGAAGCTTTCTTT. As protein: CSARDSSAKNTEAFF.

This clonotype was seen ten or more times. The rearrangement uses TRBV20-1 and TRBJ2-1, with 10 bases aligning to TRBD2. The V segment lost 6 bases and the J segment 8 bases; nucleotides outside the gene matches: 10. The germline gives CDR1 DFQATT, CDR2 SNEGSKA (reference sequence). The CDR3 covers 14 residues. CDR3 coding DNA: TGCAGTGCCCCCCCTAGCGGGAGCGGCTATGAGCAGTTCTTC. Translated, it gives CSAPPSGSGYEQFF.

This clonotype has at least ten counts. The V call is TRBV28, the J call TRBJ1-1; 10 nucleotides agree with TRBD1. Losses at the gene ends were 4 bases for V and 1 base for J; bases not matched to a gene: 3. The CDR3 runs to 15 residues. Germline assignment: CDR1 MDHEN and CDR2 SYDVKM. The CDR3 loop is CASSWGTGANTEAFF. CDR3 DNA sequence: TGTGCCAGCAGTTGGGGGACAGGGGCGAACACTGAAGCTTTCTTT.